The present entry profiles one TCR beta chain with its context. What it binds is not known. This CDR3 comprises 16 residues. The germline CDR1 and CDR2 sequences are SGHAT and FQNNGV. V shed 5 bases, J shed 0 bases, and the junction held 6 bases outside the gene matches. The data were obtained in a study of CD8+ T cells in alopecia areata. RNA was isolated and reverse transcribed to cDNA, the sequencing template. Assay used: immunoSEQ multiplex PCR; TCRdb lists only in-frame clones, some missing. This table holds about 88,000 clones, around 44% found once. Findings and limits, study-wide: Scalp and blood retained many expanded lesional clones during tofacitinib.

Indicated treatment: oral pan-JAK inhibitor, 5-10 mg twice daily. Punch biopsies of lesional scalp, plus peripheral blood, were taken from alopecia areata patients. Starting from PBMCs, sorting isolated CD4+ and CD8+ T cells. Sequencing used CD8+ T cells sorted from blood, obtained at week 24, from a patient treated with tofacitinib. This sequence originates from a human donor with alopecia areata. The chain has TRBV11-2 and TRBJ2-5; TRBD2 matches at 10 bases. The CDR3: CASSIGGLANQETQYF. The DNA for the CDR3 is TGTGCCAGCAGCATAGGGGGACTAGCGAACCAAGAGACCCAGTACTTC.